A single TCR beta chain is shown here with its context. Its antigen is currently unknown. This specimen belongs to a study of cytomegalovirus exposure and HLA in healthy donors. Whole-study results and caveats: One later analysis reportedly identified an Asian-associated ancestry cluster that showed fewer N-insertions than the roughly 700-donor mean. An analysis was carried out at a later point. It showed that HLA-associated TCR beta chains were more clonally expanded than equally common non-associated chains. Researchers reportedly found TCR beta sequences accurately predicted most subjects' HLA-A and HLA-B alleles.

Amplification used 60 Vbeta primers and 13 Jbeta primers. The method was immunoSEQ multiplex PCR; TCRdb's version includes in-frame clones alone and lacks a portion of them. The sample gives 180,000 or so clones, 60% to 80% of which show up once; over 12% is in the top ten. Germline loops: CDR1 LGHNT, CDR2 FRNRAP. V was clipped by 0 bases and J by 0 bases; unmatched bases: 9. This CDR3 comprises 19 residues. Material for sequencing was PBMCs. The V and J genes are TRBV12-5 and TRBJ1-1, with 11 bases fitting TRBD1. This TCR was sampled from a man aged 45 to 65 in good health and CMV-seropositive. CDR3 DNA sequence: TGTGCTAGTGGTTTGGTACGGGACAGGGGGAAGACAGTGAACACTGAAGCTTTCTTT. This sequence encodes CASGLVRDRGKTVNTEAFF.